The 29 T cell receptor beta chains listed next were all sequenced from one sample in a study of T-cell memory formation after mild COVID-19. TCRdb reanalysed the 5' RACE reads using MiXCR and keeps one entry per CDR3 protein. The sample has approximately 250,000 distinct CDR3 sequences, over 15% seen once. Material: PBMCs or a T cell subset sorted from them (not recorded which). Every receptor here comes from a man aged 18 to 29 who had mild COVID-19 (a few samples of this study predate the infection). Cell type and time point are not known.

The chain couples TRBV10-3 to TRBJ1-2; 7 nucleotides agree with TRBD1. Per the germline V gene, CDR1 is ENHRY and CDR2 is SYGVKD. V lost 0 bases to trimming and J lost 6 bases; unmatched junction nucleotides: 7. The CDR3 contains 15 residues. The CDR3 region is CAISESTGSLHGYTF. DNA of the CDR3: TGTGCCATCAGTGAGTCGACAGGGTCCCTTCATGGCTACACCTTC.

This clonotype showed up just a few times. The gene calls are TRBV6-5 and TRBJ1-2; D is ambiguous. V was clipped by 6 bases and J by 5 bases, with 16 bases between them. The germline V gene has CDR1 MNHEY and CDR2 SVGAGI. The CDR3 sequence is 14 residues long. DNA for the CDR3: TGTGCCAGCAGCATGGTATTAGACGGATATGGCTACACCTTC. The encoded protein is CASSMVLDGYGYTF.

J is TRBJ2-7 and V is TRBV6-5; TRBD2 is a possible D gene (5 bases). Germline-derived CDR1 and CDR2 are MNHEY and SVGAGI. The CDR3 extends over 15 amino acids. V was trimmed by 8 bases and J by 0 bases, leaving 17 bases between them. Written as DNA, the CDR3 is TGTGCCAGCCTCACGTTGGGCGGAGGCTCCTACGAGCAGTACTTC. Its protein is CASLTLGGGSYEQYF.

About this clonotype: An end of the junction does not agree with germline; a read error may underlie this. This chain links TRBV3-1 with TRBJ2-3; D gene ambiguous. Germline loops: CDR1 LGHDT, CDR2 YNNKEL (reference sequence). The CDR3 length is 15 residues. The CDR3 coding sequence is TGTCCCAGCAGCCAAGATAGACTGTACACAGATACGCAGTATTTT. Its protein is CPSSQDRLYTDTQYF.

This clonotype was counted only a few times. The chain has TRBV28 and TRBJ2-3, with D perhaps matching TRBD1 (5 bases). V was pared by 8 bases and J by 7 bases, with 13 bases between. Germline lookup yields CDR1 MDHEN and CDR2 SYDVKM. The CDR3 runs to 12 residues. The CDR3 DNA is TGTGCCAGCTACAGGTCGGCGCATACGCAGTATTTT. Its protein is CASYRSAHTQYF. Full variable domain (rest looked up from reference TRBV28 and TRBJ2-3): DVKVTQSSRYLVKRTGEKVFLECVQDMDHENMFWYRQDPGLGLRLIYFSYDVKMKEKGDIPEGYSVSREKKERFSLILESASTNQTSMYLCASYRSAHTQYFGPGTRLTVL.

The rearrangement joins TRBV13 to TRBJ2-7; tentatively, D is TRBD2 (7 bases). The CDR3 runs to 14 residues. From germline, CDR1 is PRHDT and CDR2 FYEKMQ (reference sequence). Trimming took off 5 bases at V and 4 bases at J, with 15 bases between the two ends. CDR3 sequence reads: CASSPRGGRYEQYF. The CDR3 coding sequence is TGTGCCAGCAGCCCGAGGGGGGGGCGGTACGAGCAGTACTTC.

The CDR3 protein is CASRYLEQGDNSPLHF. The CDR3 nucleotides are TGCGCCAGCAGATATCTGGAACAGGGGGATAATTCACCCCTCCACTTT. The rearrangement links TRBV5-1 to TRBJ1-6; 8 nucleotides match TRBD1. The trim removed 5 bases at V and 5 bases at J, leaving 9 bases unmatched. Germline CDR1 is SGHRS and CDR2 is YFSETQ. The CDR3 length is 16 residues.

V usage is TRBV12-3 or TRBV12-4 and J usage is TRBJ2-2; 8 bases are a match to TRBD1. With 3 bases clipped from V and 4 bases from J, the junction kept 13 bases outside the gene matches. The length of the CDR3 is 18 residues. The CDR3, as DNA: TGTGCCAGCAGTTTGAGGACAGGGCACACCATCGGCACCGGGGAGCTGTTTTTT. Translation gives CASSLRTGHTIGTGELFF.

J is TRBJ2-5 and V is TRBV4-3; perhaps TRBD2 as D (5 bases). Trimming took off 5 bases at V and 5 bases at J, with 12 bases between the two ends. Germline values: CDR1 LGHNA, CDR2 YSLEER. CDR3 length: 13 amino acids. CDR3 in amino acids: CASSKVPGETQYF. The CDR3 DNA follows: TGCGCCAGCAGCAAAGTCCCGGGGGAGACCCAGTACTTC.

This clonotype occurred a few times. V is TRBV27 and J is TRBJ2-2, with a possible D match to TRBD1 (7 bases). Trimming took off 3 bases at V and 6 bases at J, with 17 bases between the two ends. The CDR3 runs 16 residues. CDR1 and CDR2 from the germline V gene are MNHEY and SMNVEV (reference sequence). The DNA of the CDR3 is TGTGCCAGCAGTTTTTTTCAGGGGGGCATCCCCGGGGAGCTGTTTTTT. Protein sequence: CASSFFQGGIPGELFF.

This clonotype was counted between two and nine times. V gene TRBV9 combines with J gene TRBJ2-3, with 8 nucleotides matching TRBD2. This CDR3 is 12 amino acids long. J gave up 11 bases and V 3 bases, and 5 bases lay outside the gene matches. CDR1 is SGDLS and CDR2 is YYNGEE in the germline V gene. The CDR3 loop reads CASSAGTRQQYF. The CDR3 nucleotides read TGTGCCAGCAGCGCCGGGACTAGACAGCAGTATTTT.

V usage is TRBV7-8 and J usage is TRBJ2-7, with D tentatively TRBD1 or TRBD2 (6 bases each). CDR1 and CDR2 (germline): SGHVS, FQNEAQ. The CDR3 loop spans 17 amino acids. Trimming pared 2 bases from V and 5 bases from J, leaving 22 bases between. CDR3 region: CASSLFPGGDRRDEQYF. For the CDR3, the DNA is TGTGCCAGCAGCTTATTTCCCGGGGGCGACAGGAGGGACGAGCAGTACTTC.

This clonotype was observed a handful of times. The chain couples TRBV7-9 to TRBJ1-2; 7 bases align to TRBD1. Germline trimming cut 6 bases from V and 7 bases from J; bases unmatched to any gene: 8. Germline loops: CDR1 SEHNR, CDR2 FQNEAQ (reference sequence). The CDR3 runs 13 residues. The CDR3 spells CASRGQVESGYTF. The DNA for the CDR3 is TGTGCCAGCAGAGGACAGGTCGAAAGTGGCTACACCTTC.

This clonotype was detected a few times. This chain links TRBV24-1 with TRBJ2-2; 9 positions agree with TRBD2. The CDR3 sequence is 15 residues long. The ends lost 2 bases at V and 6 bases at J; junction bases unmatched: 3. The germline CDR1 and CDR2 sequences are KGHDR and SFDVKD. CDR3 residues: CATSDWPSGAGELFF. The CDR3 region has the DNA TGTGCCACCAGTGATTGGCCTAGCGGGGCCGGGGAGCTGTTTTTT.

This clonotype was picked up a small number of times. The chain links TRBV18 to TRBJ2-7; D is undetermined. This CDR3 has 13 amino acids. V dropped 4 bases and J dropped 2 bases, with 9 bases sitting between them. Germline V gene lookup returns CDR1 KGHSH and CDR2 LQKENI. The DNA for the CDR3 is TGTGCCAGCTCACAGTCAGAAACCTACGAGCAGTACTTC. The encoded protein is CASSQSETYEQYF. Using reference TRBV18 and TRBJ2-7 for the parts outside the CDR3, the full variable domain is NAGVMQNPRHLVRRRGQEARLRCSPMKGHSHVYWYRQLPEEGLKFMVYLQKENIIDESGMPKERFSAEFPKEGPSILRIQQVVRGDSAAYFCASSQSETYEQYFGPGTRLTVT.

The chain carries TRBV5-1 and TRBJ2-7; maybe TRBD2 (5 bases). Trimming cost V 1 base and J 6 bases, with 11 bases left between them. The CDR3 contains 13 residues. Germline CDR1 SGHRS, CDR2 YFSETQ. The CDR3 here is CASSLSGVGEQYV. Written as DNA, the CDR3 is TGCGCCAGCAGCTTGTCCGGGGTTGGCGAGCAGTACGTC.

V gene TRBV7-2 combines with J gene TRBJ1-6; D call uncertain. The CDR3 contains 14 residues. CDR1 and CDR2 from the germline V gene are SGHTA and FQGNSA. Trimming stripped 0 bases from V and 9 bases from J, with 9 bases between. The CDR3 here is CASSLAFWSSPLHF. For the CDR3, the DNA is TGTGCCAGCAGCTTAGCGTTTTGGAGTTCACCCCTCCACTTT.

This clonotype turned up a few times. This sequence joins TRBV7-9 and TRBJ2-3, with a weak D call TRBD2 (6 bases). CDR1 is SEHNR and CDR2 is FQNEAQ in the germline V gene (reference sequence). This CDR3 has 15 amino acids. V gave up 5 bases and J gave up 6 bases, with 18 bases separating them. CDR3 loop: CASSVSGGVWDTQYF. The CDR3 bases are TGTGCCAGCAGCGTTAGCGGCGGGGTCTGGGATACGCAGTATTTT.

In its sample, this clonotype was seen once. This rearrangement joins TRBV6-1 to TRBJ1-3; 7 nucleotides agree with TRBD1. CDR1 MNHNS and CDR2 SASEGT come from the germline V gene. The trim removed 10 bases at V and 2 bases at J, leaving 8 bases unmatched. The CDR3 spans 14 residues. This CDR3 is CATQAGTAGNTIYF. The CDR3 DNA reads as TGTGCCACCCAGGCCGGGACAGCTGGAAACACCATATATTTT.

The chain uses TRBV28 and TRBJ1-1; 7 bases agree with TRBD1. V was pared by 5 bases and J by 1 base, with 7 bases of the junction left unmatched. The CDR3 spans 15 residues. CDR1 is MDHEN and CDR2 is SYDVKM in the germline V gene. The CDR3 loop is CASSPRGQPNTEAFF. The DNA for the CDR3 is TGTGCCAGCAGTCCTAGGGGACAGCCGAACACTGAAGCTTTCTTT.

The V gene is TRBV7-2, the J gene TRBJ2-5, with D perhaps matching TRBD2 (5 bases). This CDR3 has 14 amino acids. With 5 bases removed from V and 3 bases from J, the gap between germline ends came to 13 bases. Germline-derived CDR1 and CDR2 are SGHTA and FQGNSA. This chain's CDR3 is CASSRLGREETQYF. The CDR3 bases are TGTGCCAGCAGCCGCCTCGGGCGGGAAGAGACCCAGTACTTC.

The rearrangement links TRBV24-1 to TRBJ1-4, with 8 positions matching TRBD1. Germline CDR1 KGHDR, CDR2 SFDVKD. With 3 bases clipped from V and 7 bases from J, the junction kept 3 bases outside the gene matches. The CDR3 runs to 14 residues. CDR3 nucleotide sequence: TGTGCCACCAGTGATCCCGGACAGGGTGAAAAACTGTTTTTT. Protein sequence: CATSDPGQGEKLFF.

This clonotype was counted between two and nine times. The chain has TRBV5-1 and TRBJ2-7; no clear D gene. The CDR3 is 15 residues long. CDR1 and CDR2 from the germline V gene are SGHRS and YFSETQ. Trimming stripped 0 bases from V and 4 bases from J, with 14 bases between. CDR3 region: CASSLVPGLAYEQYF. CDR3 in DNA: TGCGCCAGCAGCTTGGTTCCAGGATTGGCGTACGAGCAGTACTTC.

This chain joins TRBV11-2 and TRBJ2-5, with D possibly being TRBD2 (5 bases). This CDR3 has 14 amino acids. Between the trimmed V and J ends, which lost 2 bases and 1 base, there was a span of 8 bases. Per germline, CDR1 SGHAT and CDR2 FQNNGV. The CDR3 nucleotides are TGTGCCAGCAGCTTATGTACTAGCCAAGAGACCCAGTACTTC. Its protein is CASSLCTSQETQYF.

The chain recombines TRBV12-3 or TRBV12-4 with TRBJ2-7; D is possibly TRBD1 (5 bases). V dropped 3 bases and J dropped 7 bases, with 13 bases sitting between them. There are 13 residues in the CDR3. The CDR3 DNA reads TGTGCCAGCAGTTTGTTAGGGGCTGGGGAGCAGTACTTC. This encodes CASSLLGAGEQYF.

Only a few counts were recorded for this clonotype. The chain uses TRBV11-2 and TRBJ2-5; 8 bases are a match to TRBD2. Germline V lookup: CDR1 SGHAT, CDR2 FQNNGV. V lost 3 bases to trimming and J lost 5 bases; unmatched junction nucleotides: 5. The CDR3 is 14 amino acids. The CDR3 spells CASSFPGGRETQYF. In DNA form, the CDR3 reads TGTGCCAGCAGCTTCCCGGGGGGGCGGGAGACCCAGTACTTC. Drawing the rest from reference TRBV11-2 and TRBJ2-5, the complete variable domain is EAGVAQSPRYKIIEKRQSVAFWCNPISGHATLYWYQQILGQGPKLLIQFQNNGVVDDSQLPKDRFSAERLKGVDSTLKIQPAKLEDSAVYLCASSFPGGRETQYFGPGTRLLVL.

The chain links TRBV12-3 or TRBV12-4 to TRBJ1-6; weak D call: TRBD1 (6 bases). CDR3 length: 15 amino acids. Trimming cost V 8 bases and J 7 bases, with 18 bases left between them. DNA for the CDR3: TGTGCCAGCGGACCCCAGGGGCCGAGCAATTCACCCCTCCACTTT. Protein sequence: CASGPQGPSNSPLHF.

The rearrangement links TRBV7-9 to TRBJ1-2, with unresolved D. Trimming pared 8 bases from V and 5 bases from J, leaving 12 bases between. Germline CDR1 is SEHNR and CDR2 is FQNEAQ (reference sequence). The CDR3 is 12 residues long. CDR3 sequence reads: CASGTASYGYTF. The DNA for the CDR3 is TGTGCCAGCGGTACAGCCTCTTATGGCTACACCTTC.

This clonotype was seen only a few times. J is TRBJ2-3 and V is TRBV12-3 or TRBV12-4; 9 bases fit TRBD1. V shed 3 bases, J shed 6 bases, and the junction held 10 bases outside the gene matches. This CDR3 region has 16 residues. The CDR3 region has the DNA TGTGCCAGCAGTTTTGGACAGGGGTTAATAGGGGATACGCAGTATTTT. Encoded protein: CASSFGQGLIGDTQYF.